Presented here are 21 T cell receptor beta chains from one specimen sequenced in a study of T cells in Graves' hyperthyroidism and ophthalmopathy. The CDR3 regions of TCR beta were amplified from RNA transcripts. HTBI primers were used for first-round RT-PCR of the TCR CDR3. Each CDR3 protein is one row after TCRdb ran MiXCR on the multiplex PCR reads. Among about 360,000 distinct CDR3 sequences listed, 19% were seen once. The sample was blood. The receptors here all came from a woman in her late teens or twenties with Graves' hyperthyroidism.

This clonotype appeared many times. The junction differs from germline at one of its ends, possibly a read error. J is TRBJ1-5 and V is TRBV12-3 or TRBV12-4; D ambiguous. The CDR3 is made up of 13 amino acids. This CDR3 reads CTSSVGRDQPQHF. The DNA of the CDR3 is TGTACCAGCAGTGTAGGGCGGGATCAGCCCCAGCATTTT.

This clonotype was counted ten times or more. The V and J genes are TRBV11-1 and TRBJ2-6; TRBD1 agrees at 8 bases. The germline CDR1 and CDR2 sequences are SGHAT and FQDESV (reference sequence). After removal of 8 bases from V and 0 bases from J, the junction contained 6 bases not matched to a gene. The CDR3 has 16 residues. The DNA for the CDR3 is TGTGCCAGCCTGGGACAGGAGAGCTCTGGGGCCAACGTCCTGACTTTC. It is translated as CASLGQESSGANVLTF.

This clonotype came up many times. V gene TRBV12-3 or TRBV12-4 combines with J gene TRBJ1-6; D unresolved. CDR3 size: 15 residues. V lost 6 bases to trimming and J lost 9 bases, with 18 bases between them. Written as DNA, the CDR3 is TGTGCCAGCAGCCCCGGGCCTTCCAGGCGTTCACCCCTCCACTTT. Translation: CASSPGPSRRSPLHF.

This clonotype appeared a few times. CDR3 nucleotides: TGCGCCAGCAGCCAAGGAGGCGGCAAGAAGGCGGAGACCCAGTACTTC. Translation gives CASSQGGGKKAETQYF. The rearrangement uses TRBV4-1 and TRBJ2-5; D gene ambiguous. The germline CDR1 and CDR2 sequences are MGHRA and YSYEKL. The CDR3 loop spans 16 amino acids. V was pared by 1 base and J by 5 bases, with 17 bases between.

This clonotype was picked up many times. The genes are TRBV6-5 and TRBJ1-1; 8 nucleotides match TRBD1. The CDR3 totals 13 residues. From germline, CDR1 is MNHEY and CDR2 SVGAGI. Trimming at V came to 8 bases and at J to 5 bases, leaving 7 bases not matched to a gene. The DNA of the CDR3 is TGTGCCAGCTGTTGGACAGGGAAGACTGAAGCTTTCTTT. It yields the protein CASCWTGKTEAFF.

This clonotype was seen repeatedly, ten times or more. The V and J genes are TRBV4-1 and TRBJ1-2, with a weak D call TRBD1 (6 bases). CDR3 size: 15 residues. V shed 4 bases and J shed 3 bases, with 15 bases lying between them. The germline V gene has CDR1 MGHRA and CDR2 YSYEKL. The CDR3 DNA follows: TGCGCCAGCAGCCCGACCTACAGGGAACACTATGGCTACACCTTC. Its protein is CASSPTYREHYGYTF.

This clonotype has a count of ten or more. The rearrangement uses TRBV24-1 and TRBJ1-2; the D is unclear. Trimming removed 1 base from V and 0 bases from J, with 5 bases in between. The CDR3 spans 14 residues. In germline, CDR1 is KGHDR, CDR2 SFDVKD. In nucleotides, the CDR3 is TGTGCCACCAGTGATTTTGGGACTAACTATGGCTACACCTTC. This codes for CATSDFGTNYGYTF.

This clonotype was recorded many times. The chain employs TRBV20-1 and TRBJ2-5; possibly TRBD1 for D (6 bases). The V gene lost 5 bases and the J gene lost 4 bases, with 11 bases spanning the gap. The CDR3 loop spans 12 amino acids. Germline V gives CDR1 DFQATT, CDR2 SNEGSKA (reference sequence). The CDR3 sequence is CSAGQGGETQYF. The CDR3 nucleotides are TGCAGTGCTGGACAAGGGGGAGAGACCCAGTACTTC.

This clonotype was observed at least ten times. The chain uses TRBV6-1 and TRBJ1-1; D possibly corresponds to TRBD1 (6 bases). The V gene's germline CDR1 is MNHNS and CDR2 SASEGT. The CDR3 is made up of 15 amino acids. Trimming took 2 bases from V and 4 from J, leaving 14 bases between them. The CDR3 DNA is TGTGCCAGCAGTGAATACGGGGGGCGCAGCACTGAAGCTTTCTTT. It codes for CASSEYGGRSTEAFF.

This clonotype was counted ten times or more. The J gene is TRBJ2-5, the V gene TRBV18; D might be TRBD1 (6 bases). This CDR3 comprises 14 residues. V lost 2 bases and J 2 bases, leaving 9 bases between the germline ends. In germline, CDR1 is KGHSH, CDR2 LQKENI. The CDR3 protein is CASSPGTQQETQYF. The CDR3 bases are TGTGCCAGCTCACCAGGGACACAACAAGAGACCCAGTACTTC.

This clonotype was observed at least ten times. The genes are TRBV6-2 or TRBV6-3 and TRBJ1-5; TRBD1 is a possible D gene (5 bases). The CDR3 is 17 residues long. Germline V lookup: CDR1 MNHEY, CDR2 SVGEGT. Trimming shortened V by 0 bases and J by 0 bases, and 12 bases separated the two germline ends. This chain's CDR3 is CASSYSGGGISNQPQHF. The CDR3 nucleotides are TGTGCCAGCAGTTACTCCGGGGGGGGGATTAGCAATCAGCCCCAGCATTTT.

This clonotype came up many times. The chain has TRBV11-2 and TRBJ1-1; D not certain. This CDR3 has 11 amino acids. CDR1 and CDR2 from the germline V gene are SGHAT and FQNNGV. The ends were cut back, 3 bases at V and 7 bases at J, with 6 bases in the middle. The CDR3 coding sequence is TGTGCCAGCAGCTTTACCCTTGAAGCTTTCTTT. This gives the protein CASSFTLEAFF. Drawing the rest from reference TRBV11-2 and TRBJ1-1, the complete variable domain is EAGVAQSPRYKIIEKRQSVAFWCNPISGHATLYWYQQILGQGPKLLIQFQNNGVVDDSQLPKDRFSAERLKGVDSTLKIQPAKLEDSAVYLCASSFTLEAFFGQGTRLTVV.

The table lists this clonotype with many counts. CDR3 DNA: TGTGCCAGCGGGACTAGCGGGGGGTTAGGCACAGATACGCAGTATTTT. It codes for CASGTSGGLGTDTQYF. The genes are TRBV6-2 or TRBV6-3 and TRBJ2-3; 15 nucleotides line up with TRBD2. Germline V gene lookup returns CDR1 MNHEY and CDR2 SVGEGT. This CDR3 is 16 amino acids long. The ends lost 8 bases at V and 1 base at J; junction bases unmatched: 4.

In this sample, this clonotype turned up many times. This chain connects TRBV12-3 or TRBV12-4 to TRBJ2-2, with D tentatively TRBD1 (7 bases). The V end was cut by 6 bases, the J end by 1 base, with 15 bases between. The CDR3 extends over 16 amino acids. CDR3 region: CASRTGTAGNTGELFF. CDR3 DNA: TGTGCCAGCAGGACCGGGACAGCGGGGAACACCGGGGAGCTGTTTTTT.

The chain carries TRBV5-1 and TRBJ2-7, with D perhaps matching TRBD1 (6 bases). V lost 4 bases and J lost 0, with 17 bases in between. CDR3 length: 16 residues. Germline V gene data show CDR1 as SGHRS and CDR2 as YFSETQ. CDR3: CASSTKTGPSSYEQYF. CDR3 DNA: TGCGCCAGCAGCACGAAGACAGGACCGAGCTCCTACGAGCAGTACTTC.

This clonotype was observed many times. This chain uses TRBV12-3 or TRBV12-4 with TRBJ2-5; a possible D gene is TRBD1 (5 bases). The CDR3 is made up of 16 amino acids. V was cut by 3 bases and J by 1 base, with 15 bases left in between. The CDR3 region is CASSFPRDSPQETQYF. The CDR3 bases are TGTGCCAGCAGTTTCCCCAGGGATTCCCCCCAAGAGACCCAGTACTTC.

At least ten counts were recorded for this clonotype. V is TRBV15 and J is TRBJ1-2, with a tentative D call TRBD1 (5 bases). This CDR3 has 13 amino acids. Germline lookup yields CDR1 LNHNV and CDR2 YYDKDF (reference sequence). V gave up 0 bases and J gave up 8 bases, with 10 bases separating them. CDR3 region: CATSREAQGGYTF. CDR3 nucleotides: TGTGCCACCAGCAGAGAAGCCCAGGGAGGCTACACCTTC.

This clonotype was seen at least ten times. A much larger clone sits a single nucleotide away, making a read error possible. The conserved phenylalanine or tryptophan normally closing the CDR3 is absent here, so this likely arose from a read error. V gene TRBV29-1 combines with J gene TRBJ1-1, with no clear D. The V and J ends lost 5 bases and 0 bases respectively, with 10 bases between them. Germline CDR1 and CDR2: SQVTM and ANQGSEA. The CDR3 has 13 residues. This CDR3 reads CSVLEEMNTEAFL. CDR3 DNA sequence: TGCAGCGTTCTTGAAGAGATGAACACTGAAGCTTTCCTT.

This clonotype was recorded many times. V usage is TRBV5-1 and J usage is TRBJ1-2; no clear D. V was shortened by 4 bases and J by 3 bases, with 10 bases between the two germline ends. This CDR3 spans 13 amino acids. CDR1 is SGHRS and CDR2 is YFSETQ in the germline V gene. The CDR3 bases are TGCGCCAGCAGCCCCAGCGGATACTATGGCTACACCTTC. Amino acid sequence: CASSPSGYYGYTF.

The rearrangement uses TRBV6-1 and TRBJ1-1; 11 nucleotides match TRBD1. The CDR3 runs 16 residues. CDR1 and CDR2 (germline): MNHNS, SASEGT. With 1 base clipped from V and 5 bases from J, the junction kept 6 bases outside the gene matches. CDR3 in DNA: TGTGCCAGCAGTGAAGGGACAGGGGGCAGGTATACTGAAGCTTTCTTT. Its protein is CASSEGTGGRYTEAFF.

Ten or more counts support this clonotype. The chain joins TRBV6-1 to TRBJ2-6; D is unresolved. The CDR3 consists of 18 residues. CDR1 and CDR2 (germline): MNHNS, SASEGT. V was cut by 4 bases and J by 1 base, with 17 bases left in between. The CDR3 sequence is CASSALVGLVSGANVLTF. CDR3 nucleotide sequence: TGTGCCAGCAGTGCGTTGGTGGGTCTCGTTTCTGGGGCCAACGTCCTGACTTTC.